This TCR beta chain was found in a study of blood T cell repertoires in COVID-19. Across the whole study: Sites in the United States, Italy and Spain provided acute and convalescent COVID-19 samples. The cDNA or gDNA used as material had been derived from T cells, B-cell-depleted T cells, or PBMCs.

As handled by the study authors: It was from reference gene primer amplification that nucleated cell counts were estimated. Repertoires were generated with immunoSEQ multiplex PCR, while TCRdb's copy carries only in-frame clones and drops some. V and J calls and clone size come straight from that table; D and trimming were deduced from the DNA. Of about 260,000 clones in the sample, about 80% were seen once. There are 15 residues in the CDR3. Trimming cost V 1 base and J 0 bases, with 8 bases left between them. Germline CDR1 and CDR2: KGHSH and LQKENI. Sample: peripheral blood. The receptor was derived from a human donor in a cohort sampled during active COVID-19. This chain connects TRBV18 to TRBJ2-3, with D hard to call. In DNA, the CDR3 is TGTGCCAGCTCACCACAGATAAGCAGCACAGATACGCAGTATTTT. Its protein product is CASSPQISSTDTQYF.